This entry lists 6 T cell receptor beta chains sequenced from one sample in a study of T cell changes during pregnancy in multiple sclerosis. Some clones are missing from TCRdb's copy, which holds only in-frame ones; the method was immunoSEQ multiplex PCR. The sample holds under 75,000 clones, around 90% seen once. Here the sequenced sample was peripheral blood, taken in the first trimester of pregnancy. The receptors here all came from a female donor with multiple sclerosis, enrolled in a pregnancy study.

The rearrangement joins TRBV30 to TRBJ1-2; 9 bases are shared with TRBD1. This CDR3 is built from 14 residues. The V segment lost 5 bases and the J segment 7 bases; nucleotides outside the gene matches: 11. Germline V gene sequence: CDR1 GTSNPN, CDR2 SVGIG (reference sequence). CDR3 sequence (DNA): TGTGCCTGGTTCCCTCGGACAGGGGCCGTTGGCTACACCTTC. Protein product: CAWFPRTGAVGYTF.

This rearrangement joins TRBV27 to TRBJ2-3; D is uncertain. This CDR3 is built from 15 residues. The V end was cut by 6 bases, the J end by 2 bases, with 15 bases between. Germline lookup yields CDR1 MNHEY and CDR2 SMNVEV (reference sequence). The CDR3 DNA reads TGTGCCAGCAGCAGAACCCAACATACCACAGATACGCAGTATTTT. This sequence encodes CASSRTQHTTDTQYF.

V is TRBV5-4 and J is TRBJ2-5; possibly TRBD1 for D (5 bases). Germline loops: CDR1 SGHNT, CDR2 YYREEE (reference sequence). This CDR3 is 14 amino acids long. Trimming shortened V by 0 bases and J by 2 bases, and 8 bases separated the two germline ends. The CDR3 loop is CASSLATGQETQYF. Written as DNA, the CDR3 is TGTGCCAGCAGCTTGGCTACAGGACAAGAGACCCAGTACTTC.

The table lists this clone with a few counts. The rearrangement links TRBV11-1 to TRBJ2-2, with D maybe TRBD2 (7 bases). The length of the CDR3 is 13 residues. V lost 6 bases and J 7 bases, leaving 12 bases between the germline ends. Germline V lookup: CDR1 SGHAT, CDR2 FQDESV (reference sequence). This chain's CDR3 is CASSRGGYGELFF. The DNA of the CDR3 is TGTGCCAGCAGTAGGGGGGGTTACGGGGAGCTGTTTTTT.

The chain carries TRBV11-1 and TRBJ2-1, with D uncertain. The V gene lost 2 bases and the J gene lost 4 bases, with 12 bases spanning the gap. The CDR3 sequence is 15 residues long. Germline CDR1 and CDR2: SGHAT and FQDESV (reference sequence). CDR3 in amino acids: CASSLRDSLYNEQFF. CDR3 sequence (DNA): TGTGCCAGCAGCTTAAGAGACTCCTTATACAATGAGCAGTTCTTC. Full variable domain (remainder filled in from reference TRBV11-1 and TRBJ2-1): EAEVAQSPRYKITEKSQAVAFWCDPISGHATLYWYRQILGQGPELLVQFQDESVVDDSQLPKDRFSAERLKGVDSTLKIQPAELGDSAMYLCASSLRDSLYNEQFFGPGTRLTVL.

This clone was detected a few times. V gene TRBV13 combines with J gene TRBJ2-3; 7 bases are shared with TRBD2. The CDR3 sequence is 14 residues long. CDR1 and CDR2 (germline): PRHDT, FYEKMQ (reference sequence). The ends lost 4 bases at V and 6 bases at J; junction bases unmatched: 7. Here the CDR3 reads CASSSGTTRDTQYF. CDR3 nucleotide sequence: TGTGCCAGCAGCTCCGGGACTACAAGGGATACGCAGTATTTT.